A selection of T cell receptor beta chains follows, all from one sample in a study of T cell responses to AZD1222 COVID-19 vaccine. Sequencing was performed with immunoSEQ multiplex PCR; in TCRdb, only in-frame clones are kept and a portion is missing. Found here are about 90,000 clones, approximately 86% of them singletons; the top ten hold around 8.2%. Sequencing used peripheral blood, obtained on day 0 of AZD1222 vaccination. The receptor source for this set is an adult in good health. Each CDR3 is given with its conserved first and last residue. The D gene is left open where the match is weak. Rows give clone size only sometimes, using once, few, many, or a class for an expanded clone.

clone_size: -
v_call: TRBV20-1
d_call: -
j_call: TRBJ2-1
cdr3_nt: TGCAGTGCTCCCCCACGGGACGAGATGGTCTTC
cdr3_aa: CSAPPRDEMVF

clone_size: -
v_call: TRBV9
d_call: TRBD1
j_call: TRBJ1-2
cdr3_nt: TGTGCCAGCAGCGTAGGGGACAGGCCCTTTGGCTACACCTTC
cdr3_aa: CASSVGDRPFGYTF

clone_size: -
v_call: TRBV29-1
d_call: -
j_call: TRBJ2-6
cdr3_nt: TGCAGCGTTGTAGGCCGCTCTGGGGCCAACGTCCTGACTTTC
cdr3_aa: CSVVGRSGANVLTF

clone_size: once
v_call: TRBV18
d_call: -
j_call: TRBJ1-6
cdr3_nt: TGTGCCAGCTCACCATCCTCATCGGAGTCACCCCTCCACTTT
cdr3_aa: CASSPSSSESPLHF

clone_size: -
v_call: TRBV13
d_call: TRBD2
j_call: TRBJ2-1
cdr3_nt: TGTGCCAGCAGCTTAGGCCGGGGCGGGAGAGGCTACAATGAGCAGTTCTTC
cdr3_aa: CASSLGRGGRGYNEQFF

clone_size: -
v_call: TRBV19
d_call: -
j_call: TRBJ2-7
cdr3_nt: TGTGCCAGTAGCGAAACAGGGCTAGGAGACGAGCAGTACTTC
cdr3_aa: CASSETGLGDEQYF

clone_size: -
v_call: TRBV7-2
d_call: TRBD2
j_call: TRBJ2-1
cdr3_nt: TGTGCCAGCAGCAGAGGTGGCAGCGGGAGGGGGAATGAGCAGTTCTTC
cdr3_aa: CASSRGGSGRGNEQFF

clone_size: -
v_call: TRBV3-1/TRBV3-2
d_call: -
j_call: TRBJ2-7
cdr3_nt: TGTGCCAGCAGCCCCATCGAGGGGTCCGAGCAGTACTTC
cdr3_aa: CASSPIEGSEQYF

clone_size: -
v_call: TRBV9
d_call: TRBD2
j_call: TRBJ2-1
cdr3_nt: TGTGCCAGCAGCGTAGCCCTAGCGGGAGAGGATGAGCAGTTCTTC
cdr3_aa: CASSVALAGEDEQFF

clone_size: -
v_call: TRBV23-1
d_call: TRBD1
j_call: TRBJ1-2
cdr3_nt: TGCGCCAGCTGGACCGGGACAGAGACCTATGGCTACACCTTC
cdr3_aa: CASWTGTETYGYTF